The present TCR beta chain was sequenced within a study of T cell repertoires in cytomegalovirus infection (dated by TCRdb to between 2017 and 2020). Regarding the research as a whole: Peptide stimulations targeted recently identified HLA-C-restricted CMV epitopes, whose presentation resists viral immunomodulation, together with well-studied HLA-B-restricted epitopes. Donor HLA type was relevant to the analysis, because carriage of CMV infection together with the matching HLA type was indicated by public TCR beta signatures. On the study overall, not on this receptor specifically: In both this cohort and an independent roughly 350-donor cohort, the cumulative frequency of public TCR beta family members distinguished carriers of CMV infection plus the relevant HLA type. In the ex vivo response, HLA-C-restricted CMV-specific TCR beta clonotypes were dominant, and in two of eight donors the single most frequent clonotype came from this HLA-C-restricted group.

Remarks on this clonotype: The specificity of this receptor is unknown. No much larger clonotype is one base removed from it; base qualities were not supplied.

Explained via the paper, the treatment or condition label denotes: in vitro stimulation with specific CMV peptide epitopes to enrich CMV-specific T cells. The data were produced on an Illumina HiSeq 1500. TCRdb redid the processing of the public reads, applying fastp at Q25 and MiXCR, and retained in-frame beta chains. Rows with a matching CDR3 protein are joined into one entry that keeps the most common DNA and genes. This sample gives approximately 110,000 distinct CDR3 sequences in total; roughly 30% of them show up just once. Around 80% of the sample goes to the ten largest clones. The CDR1 and CDR2 encoded by the germline V gene (reference sequence) are LNHDA and SQIVND. Measured from the cysteine to the phenylalanine, the CDR3 is 15 residues long. Only the CDR3 DNA stays, 45 bases, in frame from base 1. At the junction V is shortened by 1 base and J by 1 base, with 11 bases in between.

The sequence came from a human donor in good health (CMV status not recorded). Some clones in this sample may be carry-over from other donors' samples. Sample: CD8+ T cells from cultured PBMCs, taken from culture after CMV antigen stimulation. Recombination joined TRBV19 with TRBJ2-7, with the D gene call left open. The DNA reads as follows: TGTGCCAGTAGTATAGGACCGCCGGATTCCTACGAGCAGTACTTC. Its translation is CASSIGPPDSYEQYF.